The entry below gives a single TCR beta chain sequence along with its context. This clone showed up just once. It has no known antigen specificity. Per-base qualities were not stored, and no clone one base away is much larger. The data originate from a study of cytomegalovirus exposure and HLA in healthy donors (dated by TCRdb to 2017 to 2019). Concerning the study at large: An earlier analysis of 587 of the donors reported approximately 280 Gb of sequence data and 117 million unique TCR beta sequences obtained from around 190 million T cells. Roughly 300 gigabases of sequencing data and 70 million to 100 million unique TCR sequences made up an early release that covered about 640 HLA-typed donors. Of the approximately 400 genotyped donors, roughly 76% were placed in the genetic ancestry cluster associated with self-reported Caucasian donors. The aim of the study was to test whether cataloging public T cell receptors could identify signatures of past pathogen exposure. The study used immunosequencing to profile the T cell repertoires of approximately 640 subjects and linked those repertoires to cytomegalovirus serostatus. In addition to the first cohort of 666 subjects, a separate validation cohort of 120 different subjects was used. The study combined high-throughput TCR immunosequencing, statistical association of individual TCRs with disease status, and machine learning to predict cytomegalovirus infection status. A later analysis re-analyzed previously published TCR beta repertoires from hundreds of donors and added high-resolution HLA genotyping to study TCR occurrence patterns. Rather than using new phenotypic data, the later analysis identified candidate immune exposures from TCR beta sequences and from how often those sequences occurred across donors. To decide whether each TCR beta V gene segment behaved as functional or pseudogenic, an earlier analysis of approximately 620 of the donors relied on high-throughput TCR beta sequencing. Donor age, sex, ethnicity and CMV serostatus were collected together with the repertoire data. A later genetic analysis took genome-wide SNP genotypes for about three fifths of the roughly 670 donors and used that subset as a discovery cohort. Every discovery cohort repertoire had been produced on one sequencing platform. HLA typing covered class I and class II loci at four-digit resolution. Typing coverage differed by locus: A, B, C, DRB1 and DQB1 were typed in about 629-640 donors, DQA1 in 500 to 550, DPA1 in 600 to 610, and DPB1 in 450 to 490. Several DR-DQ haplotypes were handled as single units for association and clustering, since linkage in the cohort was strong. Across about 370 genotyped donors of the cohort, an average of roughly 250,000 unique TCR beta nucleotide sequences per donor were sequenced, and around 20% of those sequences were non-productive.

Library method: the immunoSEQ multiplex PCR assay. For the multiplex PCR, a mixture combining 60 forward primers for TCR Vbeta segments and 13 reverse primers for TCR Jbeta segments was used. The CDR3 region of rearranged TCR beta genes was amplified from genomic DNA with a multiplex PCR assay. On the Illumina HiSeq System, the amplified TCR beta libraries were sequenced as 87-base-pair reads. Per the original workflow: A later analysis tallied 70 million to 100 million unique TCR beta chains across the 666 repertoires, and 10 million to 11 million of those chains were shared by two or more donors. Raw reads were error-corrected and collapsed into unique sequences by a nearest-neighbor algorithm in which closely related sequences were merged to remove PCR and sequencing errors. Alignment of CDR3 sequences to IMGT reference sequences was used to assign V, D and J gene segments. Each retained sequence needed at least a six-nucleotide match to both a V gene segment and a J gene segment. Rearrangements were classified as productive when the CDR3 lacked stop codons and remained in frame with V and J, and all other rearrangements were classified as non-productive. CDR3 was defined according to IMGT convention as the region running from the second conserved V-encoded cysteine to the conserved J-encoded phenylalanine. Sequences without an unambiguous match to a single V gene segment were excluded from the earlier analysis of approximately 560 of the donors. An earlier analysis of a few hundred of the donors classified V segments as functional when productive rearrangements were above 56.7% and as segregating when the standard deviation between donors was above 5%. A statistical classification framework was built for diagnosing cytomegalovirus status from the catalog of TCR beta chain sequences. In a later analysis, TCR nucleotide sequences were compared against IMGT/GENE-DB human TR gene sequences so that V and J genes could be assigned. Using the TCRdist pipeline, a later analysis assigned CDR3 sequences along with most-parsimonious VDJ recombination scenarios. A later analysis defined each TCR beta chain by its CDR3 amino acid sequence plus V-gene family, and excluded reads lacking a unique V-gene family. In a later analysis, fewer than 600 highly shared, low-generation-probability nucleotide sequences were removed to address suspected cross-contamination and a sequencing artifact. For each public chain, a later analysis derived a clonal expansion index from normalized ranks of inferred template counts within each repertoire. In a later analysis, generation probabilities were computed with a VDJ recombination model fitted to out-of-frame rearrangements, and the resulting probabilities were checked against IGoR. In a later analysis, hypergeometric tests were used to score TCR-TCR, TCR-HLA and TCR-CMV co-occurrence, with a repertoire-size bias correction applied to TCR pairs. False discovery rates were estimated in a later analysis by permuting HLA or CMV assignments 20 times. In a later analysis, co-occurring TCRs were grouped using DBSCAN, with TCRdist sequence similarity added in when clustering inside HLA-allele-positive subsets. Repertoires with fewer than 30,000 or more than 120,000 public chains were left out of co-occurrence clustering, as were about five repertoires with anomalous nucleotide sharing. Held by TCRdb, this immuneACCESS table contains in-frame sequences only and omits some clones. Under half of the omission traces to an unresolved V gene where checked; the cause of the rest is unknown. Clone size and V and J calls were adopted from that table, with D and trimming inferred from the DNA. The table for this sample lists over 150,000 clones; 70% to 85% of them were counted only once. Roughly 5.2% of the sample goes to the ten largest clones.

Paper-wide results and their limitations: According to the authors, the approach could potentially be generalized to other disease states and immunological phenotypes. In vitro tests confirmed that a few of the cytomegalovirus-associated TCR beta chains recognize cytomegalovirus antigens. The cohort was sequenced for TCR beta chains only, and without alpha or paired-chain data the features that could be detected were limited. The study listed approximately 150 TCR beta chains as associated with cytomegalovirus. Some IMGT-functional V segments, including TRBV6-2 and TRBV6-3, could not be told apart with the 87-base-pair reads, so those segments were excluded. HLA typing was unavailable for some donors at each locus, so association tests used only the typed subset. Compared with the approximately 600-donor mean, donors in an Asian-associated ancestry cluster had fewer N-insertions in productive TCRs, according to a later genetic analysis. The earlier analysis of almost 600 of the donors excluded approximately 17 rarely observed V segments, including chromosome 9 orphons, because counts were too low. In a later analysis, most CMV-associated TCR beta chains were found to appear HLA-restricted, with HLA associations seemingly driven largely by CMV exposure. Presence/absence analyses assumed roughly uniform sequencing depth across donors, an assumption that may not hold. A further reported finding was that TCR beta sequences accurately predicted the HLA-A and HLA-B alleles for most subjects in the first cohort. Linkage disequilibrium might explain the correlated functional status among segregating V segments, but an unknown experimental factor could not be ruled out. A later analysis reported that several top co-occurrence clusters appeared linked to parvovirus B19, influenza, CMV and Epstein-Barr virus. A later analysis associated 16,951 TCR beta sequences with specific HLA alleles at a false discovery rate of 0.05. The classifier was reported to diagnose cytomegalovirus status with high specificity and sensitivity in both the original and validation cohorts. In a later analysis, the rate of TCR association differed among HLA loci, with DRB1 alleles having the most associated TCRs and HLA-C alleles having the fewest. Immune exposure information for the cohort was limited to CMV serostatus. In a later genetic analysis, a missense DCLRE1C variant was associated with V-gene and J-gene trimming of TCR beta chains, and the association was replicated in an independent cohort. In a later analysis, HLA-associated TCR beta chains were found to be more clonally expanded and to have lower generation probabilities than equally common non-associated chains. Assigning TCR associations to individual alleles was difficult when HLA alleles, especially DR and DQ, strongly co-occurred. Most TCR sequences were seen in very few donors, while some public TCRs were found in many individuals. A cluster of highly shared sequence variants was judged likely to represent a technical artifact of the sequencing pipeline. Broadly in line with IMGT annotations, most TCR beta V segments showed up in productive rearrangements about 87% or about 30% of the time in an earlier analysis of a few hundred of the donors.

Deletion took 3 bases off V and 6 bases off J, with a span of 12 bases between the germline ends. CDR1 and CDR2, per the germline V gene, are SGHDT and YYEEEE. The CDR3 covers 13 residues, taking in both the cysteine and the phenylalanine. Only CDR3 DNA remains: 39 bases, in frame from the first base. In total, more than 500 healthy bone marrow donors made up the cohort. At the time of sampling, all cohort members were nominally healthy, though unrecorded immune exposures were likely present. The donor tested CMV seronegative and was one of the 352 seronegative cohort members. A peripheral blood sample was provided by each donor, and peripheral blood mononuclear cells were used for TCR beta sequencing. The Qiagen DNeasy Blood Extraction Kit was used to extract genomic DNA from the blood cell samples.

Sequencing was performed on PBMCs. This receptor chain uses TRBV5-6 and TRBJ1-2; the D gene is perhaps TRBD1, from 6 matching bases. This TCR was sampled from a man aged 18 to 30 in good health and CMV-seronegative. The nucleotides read TGTGCCAGCAGCTCAACAAACAGGGATGGCTACACCTTC. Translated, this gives CASSSTNRDGYTF.